A selection of T cell receptor beta chains follows, all from one sample in a study of long-term antiretroviral therapy in people with HIV. Libraries were prepared by immunoSEQ multiplex PCR; TCRdb keeps only in-frame clonotypes and omits some of them. The sample has about 21,000 clones; around 89% are singletons. This specimen consisted of unsorted PBMCs, obtained 2.3 years after starting antiretroviral therapy. The source of these receptors is a man in his fifties or sixties with HIV. Both conserved end residues are part of each CDR3. The order of the fields is clone size, D gene, J gene, CDR3 length, V gene, CDR3 protein, CDR3 DNA. The D gene is left open where the match is weak. Expanded clones get a size class; other rows say once, few or many, or leave the size out.

size: .
D: .
J: TRBJ2-1
length: 13
V: TRBV6-5
CDR3: CASSYSRGYEQFF
DNA: TGTGCCAGCAGTTACTCCAGGGGTTATGAGCAGTTCTTC

size: .
D: .
J: TRBJ2-4
length: 14
V: TRBV18
CDR3: CASSPVIAKNIQYF
DNA: TGTGCCAGCTCACCGGTAATAGCCAAAAACATTCAGTACTTC

size: .
D: TRBD2
J: TRBJ2-3
length: 16
V: TRBV7-2
CDR3: CASSPNGLAVPDTQYF
DNA: TGTGCCAGCAGCCCCAACGGACTAGCGGTCCCAGATACGCAGTATTTT

size: few
D: TRBD1
J: TRBJ2-3
length: 14
V: TRBV6-1
CDR3: CASSGGQGTDTQYF
DNA: TGTGCCAGCAGTGGGGGACAGGGGACAGATACGCAGTATTTT

size: .
D: .
J: TRBJ1-4
length: 13
V: TRBV7-9
CDR3: CASSSGTVEKLFF
DNA: TGTGCCAGCAGCTCGGGGACGGTGGAAAAACTGTTTTTT

size: .
D: TRBD1
J: TRBJ1-5
length: 14
V: TRBV30
CDR3: CAWRDTGGGEPQHF
DNA: TGTGCCTGGAGGGATACAGGGGGTGGGGAGCCCCAGCATTTT

size: .
D: .
J: TRBJ1-4
length: 16
V: TRBV18
CDR3: CASSQDLTFGNEKLFF
DNA: TGTGCCAGCTCACAGGACTTGACATTCGGGAATGAAAAACTGTTTTTT

size: .
D: .
J: TRBJ2-3
length: 14
V: TRBV7-9
CDR3: CASSFTGYTDTQYF
DNA: TGTGCCAGCAGCTTCACAGGGTACACAGATACGCAGTATTTT

size: .
D: TRBD1
J: TRBJ2-3
length: 14
V: TRBV5-1
CDR3: CASRSTGGTDTQYF
DNA: TGCGCCAGCAGATCGACAGGGGGCACAGATACGCAGTATTTT

size: .
D: .
J: TRBJ1-6
length: 14
V: TRBV30
CDR3: CAWADEDGESPLHF
DNA: TGTGCCTGGGCCGACGAAGACGGGGAGTCACCCCTCCACTTT

size: .
D: TRBD1
J: TRBJ1-5
length: 15
V: TRBV19
CDR3: CASSPQGNGNQPQHF
DNA: TGTGCCAGTAGTCCACAGGGGAACGGCAATCAGCCCCAGCATTTT

size: .
D: .
J: TRBJ1-4
length: 17
V: TRBV5-1
CDR3: CASSLGITQGIDEKLFF
DNA: TGCGCCAGCAGCTTGGGGATTACACAGGGAATCGACGAAAAACTGTTTTTT

size: .
D: .
J: TRBJ2-2
length: 13
V: TRBV11-3
CDR3: CASSVAHTGELFF
DNA: TGTGCCAGCAGTGTCGCCCACACCGGGGAGCTGTTTTTT

size: .
D: .
J: TRBJ2-7
length: 14
V: TRBV27
CDR3: CASSPLGPVGEQYF
DNA: TGTGCCAGCAGTCCCCTCGGACCGGTGGGAGAGCAGTACTTC

size: .
D: TRBD2
J: TRBJ2-2
length: 16
V: TRBV5-1
CDR3: CASSSLASGNTGELFF
DNA: TGCGCCAGCAGCTCCCTGGCTAGCGGGAACACCGGGGAGCTGTTTTTT

size: .
D: .
J: TRBJ2-2
length: 16
V: TRBV7-2
CDR3: CASSLDPELITGELFF
DNA: TGTGCCAGCAGCTTAGACCCAGAGCTGATTACCGGGGAGCTGTTTTTT

size: .
D: TRBD1
J: TRBJ2-4
length: 15
V: TRBV28
CDR3: CASSLVQGAKNIQYF
DNA: TGTGCCAGCAGTTTGGTACAGGGGGCAAAAAACATTCAGTACTTC

size: .
D: .
J: TRBJ1-2
length: 17
V: TRBV7-2
CDR3: CASSRNAPPRSNYGYTF
DNA: TGTGCCAGCAGCCGAAACGCCCCCCCTAGGTCTAACTATGGCTACACCTTC

size: .
D: .
J: TRBJ2-7
length: 14
V: TRBV30
CDR3: CAWSVKAGTDEQYF
DNA: TGTGCCTGGAGTGTTAAGGCAGGGACGGACGAGCAGTACTTC

size: .
D: .
J: TRBJ2-5
length: 13
V: TRBV6-5
CDR3: CASSRRAQETQYF
DNA: TGTGCCAGCAGTCGCCGGGCGCAAGAGACCCAGTACTTC

size: .
D: .
J: TRBJ2-2
length: 17
V: TRBV7-3
CDR3: CASSPGANNAETGELFF
DNA: TGTGCCAGCAGCCCGGGAGCAAATAACGCGGAAACCGGGGAGCTGTTTTTT

size: .
D: .
J: TRBJ1-2
length: 14
V: TRBV5-1
CDR3: CASSLDGLWDGYTF
DNA: TGCGCCAGCAGCTTGGACGGCCTCTGGGATGGCTACACCTTC

size: .
D: TRBD2
J: TRBJ2-5
length: 13
V: TRBV19
CDR3: CAIGLAGGETQYF
DNA: TGTGCCATTGGACTAGCGGGAGGAGAGACCCAGTACTTC

size: .
D: TRBD2
J: TRBJ2-3
length: 18
V: TRBV27
CDR3: CASSLFGIAGGQPDTQYF
DNA: TGTGCCAGCAGTTTATTCGGAATAGCGGGGGGGCAGCCAGATACGCAGTATTTT

size: .
D: .
J: TRBJ2-1
length: 15
V: TRBV18
CDR3: CASSLGGALNNEQFF
DNA: TGTGCCAGCTCACTGGGGGGGGCCTTGAACAATGAGCAGTTCTTC

size: .
D: TRBD2
J: TRBJ2-3
length: 14
V: TRBV30
CDR3: CAWIAGGYADTQYF
DNA: TGTGCCTGGATAGCGGGAGGCTACGCAGATACGCAGTATTTT

size: .
D: TRBD2
J: TRBJ2-7
length: 17
V: TRBV4-2
CDR3: CASSRRLAGGRSYEQYF
DNA: TGTGCCAGCAGCCGCAGACTAGCGGGAGGTCGGTCCTACGAGCAGTACTTC

size: .
D: TRBD1
J: TRBJ1-4
length: 17
V: TRBV5-1
CDR3: CASSWGQGAPSGEKLFF
DNA: TGCGCCAGCAGCTGGGGACAGGGAGCTCCTTCGGGTGAAAAACTGTTTTTT

size: .
D: .
J: TRBJ2-5
length: 12
V: TRBV19
CDR3: CASTSNGETQYF
DNA: TGTGCCAGTACCTCTAATGGGGAGACCCAGTACTTC

size: .
D: .
J: TRBJ1-3
length: 15
V: TRBV7-9
CDR3: CASSLQGAAGNTIYF
DNA: TGTGCCAGCAGCTTACAGGGTGCAGCTGGAAACACCATATATTTT

size: .
D: .
J: TRBJ2-5
length: 13
V: TRBV10-1
CDR3: CASSLGPQETQYF
DNA: TGCGCCAGCAGTTTAGGACCACAAGAGACCCAGTACTTC

size: .
D: .
J: TRBJ1-1
length: 15
V: TRBV7-2
CDR3: CASSLVPTVNTEAFF
DNA: TGTGCCAGCAGCTTAGTTCCGACGGTGAACACTGAAGCTTTCTTT

size: .
D: TRBD1
J: TRBJ1-2
length: 14
V: TRBV7-2
CDR3: CASSLVGQNYGYTF
DNA: TGTGCCAGCAGCCTAGTGGGACAGAACTATGGCTACACCTTC

size: .
D: TRBD2
J: TRBJ2-3
length: 13
V: TRBV27
CDR3: CATGLAGTDTQYF
DNA: TGTGCCACCGGACTAGCGGGCACAGATACGCAGTATTTT

size: once
D: .
J: TRBJ1-5
length: 16
V: TRBV30
CDR3: CAWASGTFFIDQPQHF
DNA: TGTGCCTGGGCTTCTGGGACGTTTTTTATCGATCAGCCCCAGCATTTT

size: .
D: TRBD1
J: TRBJ2-3
length: 16
V: TRBV7-9
CDR3: CASSLALTGDTDTQYF
DNA: TGTGCCAGCAGCTTAGCGCTGACAGGGGACACAGATACGCAGTATTTT

size: .
D: TRBD1
J: TRBJ1-1
length: 12
V: TRBV7-3
CDR3: CASRGQRGEAFF
DNA: TGTGCCAGCAGGGGACAGCGAGGCGAAGCTTTCTTT

size: .
D: TRBD1
J: TRBJ1-4
length: 17
V: TRBV4-1
CDR3: CASSQDTGGTGLEKLFF
DNA: TGCGCCAGCAGCCAAGATACGGGTGGGACAGGTCTCGAAAAACTGTTTTTT

size: .
D: .
J: TRBJ1-1
length: 16
V: TRBV5-1
CDR3: CASSHGRAVGDTEAFF
DNA: TGCGCCAGCAGTCATGGGAGGGCGGTGGGGGACACTGAAGCTTTCTTT

size: .
D: .
J: TRBJ2-7
length: 12
V: TRBV10-3
CDR3: CAISEPSYEQYF
DNA: TGTGCCATCAGTGAGCCCTCCTACGAGCAGTACTTC

size: few
D: .
J: TRBJ1-5
length: 16
V: TRBV18
CDR3: CASSPKGRAGSQPQHF
DNA: TGTGCCAGCTCACCTAAGGGCCGTGCGGGGTCTCAGCCCCAGCATTTT

size: .
D: .
J: TRBJ2-5
length: 12
V: TRBV10-3
CDR3: CATRGYQETQYF
DNA: TGTGCCACCAGGGGATACCAAGAGACCCAGTACTTC

size: .
D: .
J: TRBJ2-7
length: 12
V: TRBV5-6
CDR3: CASSLGLREQYF
DNA: TGTGCCAGCAGCCTTGGATTACGCGAGCAGTACTTC

size: once
D: .
J: TRBJ1-4
length: 15
V: TRBV18
CDR3: CASSSIQGVNEKLFF
DNA: TGTGCCAGCTCATCGATACAGGGAGTTAATGAAAAACTGTTTTTT

size: .
D: .
J: TRBJ1-1
length: 15
V: TRBV11-3
CDR3: CASSLGRTANTEAFF
DNA: TGTGCCAGCAGCTTAGGACGGACGGCAAACACTGAAGCTTTCTTT

size: .
D: .
J: TRBJ2-3
length: 13
V: TRBV7-3
CDR3: CASSLTLADTQYF
DNA: TGTGCCAGCAGCTTAACTTTGGCAGATACGCAGTATTTT

size: .
D: TRBD1
J: TRBJ1-2
length: 14
V: TRBV6-5
CDR3: CASSRGGSLYGYTF
DNA: TGTGCCAGCAGCCGAGGGGGCTCCCTCTATGGCTACACCTTC

size: once
D: TRBD2
J: TRBJ2-1
length: 16
V: TRBV11-2
CDR3: CASSLGLGTSRNEQFF
DNA: TGTGCCAGCAGCTTAGGCCTCGGGACTAGCAGGAATGAGCAGTTCTTC

size: .
D: .
J: TRBJ1-1
length: 15
V: TRBV13
CDR3: CASSLLIGKNTEAFF
DNA: TGTGCCAGCAGCTTATTGATAGGGAAGAACACTGAAGCTTTCTTT

size: .
D: TRBD1
J: TRBJ1-1
length: 14
V: TRBV19
CDR3: CASSIWTGETEAFF
DNA: TGTGCCAGTAGTATTTGGACAGGGGAGACTGAAGCTTTCTTT

size: .
D: .
J: TRBJ2-1
length: 14
V: TRBV6-4
CDR3: CASIRGFSYNEQFF
DNA: TGTGCCAGCATCAGAGGTTTCTCCTACAATGAGCAGTTCTTC

size: .
D: .
J: TRBJ1-4
length: 14
V: TRBV7-2
CDR3: CASSPHLGGEKLFF
DNA: TGTGCCAGCAGCCCCCACCTCGGGGGTGAAAAACTGTTTTTT

size: .
D: .
J: TRBJ2-2
length: 15
V: TRBV5-1
CDR3: CASSLRDTNTGELFF
DNA: TGCGCCAGCAGCTTGCGGGACACCAACACCGGGGAGCTGTTTTTT

size: .
D: TRBD2
J: TRBJ2-5
length: 16
V: TRBV5-1
CDR3: CASSYGLAGGRETQYF
DNA: TGCGCCAGCAGCTACGGACTAGCGGGGGGGCGCGAGACCCAGTACTTC

size: .
D: .
J: TRBJ1-2
length: 15
V: TRBV9
CDR3: CASSPTRVQLYGYTF
DNA: TGTGCCAGCAGTCCGACCAGGGTCCAACTCTATGGCTACACCTTC

size: .
D: .
J: TRBJ2-4
length: 14
V: TRBV19
CDR3: CASSIEFNQGIQYF
DNA: TGTGCCAGTAGTATTGAGTTTAATCAGGGGATTCAGTACTTC

size: .
D: .
J: TRBJ1-5
length: 16
V: TRBV4-1
CDR3: CASSQGTGTPNQPQHF
DNA: TGCGCCAGCAGCCAAGGTACAGGGACCCCGAATCAGCCCCAGCATTTT

size: .
D: .
J: TRBJ1-2
length: 13
V: TRBV28
CDR3: CASSTGTDYGYTF
DNA: TGTGCCAGCAGTACGGGGACGGACTATGGCTACACCTTC

size: .
D: .
J: TRBJ1-5
length: 12
V: TRBV5-8
CDR3: CASSLRFQPQHF
DNA: TGTGCCAGCAGCTTGCGATTCCAGCCCCAGCATTTT

size: .
D: TRBD2
J: TRBJ2-7
length: 15
V: TRBV5-5
CDR3: CASSLTGGPAYEQYF
DNA: TGTGCCAGCAGCTTGACGGGGGGGCCGGCCTACGAGCAGTACTTC